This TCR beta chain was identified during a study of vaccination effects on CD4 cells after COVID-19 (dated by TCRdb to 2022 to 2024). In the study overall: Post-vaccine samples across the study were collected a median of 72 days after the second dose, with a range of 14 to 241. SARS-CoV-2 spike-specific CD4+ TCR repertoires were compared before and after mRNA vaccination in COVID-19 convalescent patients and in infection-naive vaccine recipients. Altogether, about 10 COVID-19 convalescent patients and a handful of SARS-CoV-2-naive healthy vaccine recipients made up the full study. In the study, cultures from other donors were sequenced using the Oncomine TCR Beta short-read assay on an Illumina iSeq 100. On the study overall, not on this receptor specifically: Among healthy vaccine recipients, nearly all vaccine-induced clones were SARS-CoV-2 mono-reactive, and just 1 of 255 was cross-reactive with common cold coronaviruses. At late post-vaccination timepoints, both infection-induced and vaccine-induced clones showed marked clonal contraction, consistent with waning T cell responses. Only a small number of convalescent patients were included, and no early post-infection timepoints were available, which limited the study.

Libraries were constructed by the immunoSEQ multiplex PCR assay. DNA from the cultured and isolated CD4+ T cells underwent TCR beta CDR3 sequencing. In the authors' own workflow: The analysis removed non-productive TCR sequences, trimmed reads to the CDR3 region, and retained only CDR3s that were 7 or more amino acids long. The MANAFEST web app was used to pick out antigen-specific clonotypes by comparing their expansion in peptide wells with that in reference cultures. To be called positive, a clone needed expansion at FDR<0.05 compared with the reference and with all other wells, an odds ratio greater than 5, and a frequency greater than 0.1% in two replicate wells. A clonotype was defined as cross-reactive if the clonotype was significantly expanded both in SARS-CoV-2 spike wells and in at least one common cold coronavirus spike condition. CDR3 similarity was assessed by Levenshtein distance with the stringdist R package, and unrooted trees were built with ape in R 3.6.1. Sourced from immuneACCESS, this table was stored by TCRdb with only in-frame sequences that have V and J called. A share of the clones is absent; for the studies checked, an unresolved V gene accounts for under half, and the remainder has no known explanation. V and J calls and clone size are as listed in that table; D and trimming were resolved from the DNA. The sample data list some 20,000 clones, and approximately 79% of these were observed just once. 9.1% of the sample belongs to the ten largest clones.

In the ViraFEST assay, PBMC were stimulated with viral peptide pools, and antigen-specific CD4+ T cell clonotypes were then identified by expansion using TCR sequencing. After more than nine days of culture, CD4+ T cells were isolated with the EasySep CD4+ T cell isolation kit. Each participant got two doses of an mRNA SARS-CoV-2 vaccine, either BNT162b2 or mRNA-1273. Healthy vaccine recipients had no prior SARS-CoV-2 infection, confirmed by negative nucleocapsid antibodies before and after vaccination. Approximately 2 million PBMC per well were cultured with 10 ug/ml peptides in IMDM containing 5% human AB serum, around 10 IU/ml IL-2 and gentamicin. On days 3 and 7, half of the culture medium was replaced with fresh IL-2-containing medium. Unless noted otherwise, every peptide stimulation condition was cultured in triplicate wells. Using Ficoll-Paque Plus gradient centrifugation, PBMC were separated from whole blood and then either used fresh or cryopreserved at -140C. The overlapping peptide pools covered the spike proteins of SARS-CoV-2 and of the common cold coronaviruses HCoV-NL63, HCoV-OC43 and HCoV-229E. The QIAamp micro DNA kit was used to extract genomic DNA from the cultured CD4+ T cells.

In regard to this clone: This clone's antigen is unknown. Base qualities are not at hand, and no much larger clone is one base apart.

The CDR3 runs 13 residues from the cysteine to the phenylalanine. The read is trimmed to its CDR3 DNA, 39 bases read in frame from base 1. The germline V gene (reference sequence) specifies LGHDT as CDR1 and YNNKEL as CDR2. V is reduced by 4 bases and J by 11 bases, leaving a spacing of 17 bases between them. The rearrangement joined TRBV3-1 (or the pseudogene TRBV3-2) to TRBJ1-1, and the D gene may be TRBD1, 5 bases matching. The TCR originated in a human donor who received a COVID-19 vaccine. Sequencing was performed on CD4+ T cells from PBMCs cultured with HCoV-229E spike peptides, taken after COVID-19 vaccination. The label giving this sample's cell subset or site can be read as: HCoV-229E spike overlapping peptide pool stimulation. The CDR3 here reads CASSRPGLKGAFF. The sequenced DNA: TGTGCCAGCAGCCGCCCGGGGCTAAAAGGGGCTTTCTTT.